Each of the 13 T cell receptor beta chains below was sequenced from the same sample in a study of cytomegalovirus exposure and HLA in healthy donors. This PCR relied on a set of 60 Vbeta primers and 13 Jbeta primers. Clones were read by immunoSEQ multiplex PCR, and TCRdb kept only the in-frame ones, dropping some. The sample has 150,000 to 200,000 clones, approximately 80% seen once. Sequenced input: PBMCs. The receptor source for this set is a woman aged 35 to 49 in good health and CMV-seropositive.

The V and J genes are TRBV28 and TRBJ1-1; D gene uncertain. The CDR3 spans 11 residues. CDR1 MDHEN and CDR2 SYDVKM come from the germline V gene. The DNA for the CDR3 is TGTGGAACTTACGGGAACACTGAAGCTTTCTTT. This encodes CGTYGNTEAFF.

The gene calls are TRBV5-8 and TRBJ2-2, with 7 nucleotides matching TRBD2. With 4 bases clipped from V and 5 bases from J, the junction kept 11 bases outside the gene matches. This CDR3 has 16 residues. Germline CDR1 SGHTS, CDR2 YDEGEE. The CDR3 sequence is CASSLYPAGWTGELFF. CDR3 in DNA: TGTGCCAGCAGCCTATATCCAGCGGGATGGACCGGGGAGCTGTTTTTT.

The gene calls are TRBV4-1 and TRBJ2-7; 10 bases line up with TRBD1. CDR1 and CDR2 from the germline V gene are MGHRA and YSYEKL. This CDR3 spans 17 amino acids. The V and J ends lost 1 base and 5 bases, in that order; junction bases with no gene match: 11. In DNA, the CDR3 is TGCGCCAGCAGCCAAGGGATAGGGTCGGACAGGGGGAACGAGCAGTACTTC. It codes for CASSQGIGSDRGNEQYF.

The J gene is TRBJ1-2, the V gene TRBV19; D ambiguous. Germline V lookup: CDR1 LNHDA, CDR2 SQIVND (reference sequence). The CDR3 totals 10 residues. V lost 5 bases, J lost 4 bases, and 2 bases lay in between. The CDR3: CASSRYGYTF. The CDR3, as DNA: TGTGCCAGTAGTCGCTATGGCTACACCTTC.

The DNA for the CDR3 is TGTGCCAGCAGCTTAAGAACGCTAGCGGGAGTCGACAATGAGCAGTTCTTC. It is translated as CASSLRTLAGVDNEQFF. V gene TRBV7-2 combines with J gene TRBJ2-1; 10 nucleotides align to TRBD2. This CDR3 region has 17 residues. The V segment lost 2 bases and the J segment 5 bases; nucleotides outside the gene matches: 9. Looked up from germline, CDR1 is SGHTA and CDR2 is FQGNSA.

This clone was counted a single time. The chain joins TRBV6-1 to TRBJ1-4; D is perhaps TRBD1 (6 bases). Deletions cut 2 bases from V and 4 bases from J, with 11 bases between. Germline lookup yields CDR1 MNHNS and CDR2 SASEGT. The CDR3 is 15 amino acids. The CDR3 DNA reads as TGTGCCAGCAGTGAACGGACAGCGCTTAATGAAAAACTGTTTTTT. Its protein product is CASSERTALNEKLFF.

The chain has TRBV30 and TRBJ2-1; 8 nucleotides align to TRBD2. V lost 7 bases and J lost 3; bases outside the gene matches: 8. This CDR3 comprises 14 residues. From germline, CDR1 is GTSNPN and CDR2 SVGIG (reference sequence). CDR3 coding DNA: TGTGCCTTGGCCCCTAGCGGGCGCTACAATGAGCAGTTCTTC. Residues: CALAPSGRYNEQFF.

This clone turned up a few times. Here the CDR3 DNA reads TGCGCCAGCAGCCAGCGGGGCCTCCCGGACGTCTATGGCTACACCTTC. Translation gives CASSQRGLPDVYGYTF. The rearrangement uses TRBV5-1 and TRBJ1-2; D is perhaps TRBD1 (5 bases). CDR1 SGHRS and CDR2 YFSETQ come from the germline V gene. V gave up 4 bases and J gave up 4 bases, with 20 bases separating them. There are 16 residues in the CDR3.

The chain recombines TRBV6-6 with TRBJ1-3, with D perhaps matching TRBD1 (6 bases). In germline, CDR1 is MNHNY, CDR2 SVGAGI (reference sequence). Trimming took 10 bases from V and 0 from J, leaving 16 bases between them. CDR3 length: 15 residues. CDR3 protein: CATIQGLNSGNTIYF. CDR3 nucleotides: TGTGCCACTATCCAGGGGTTAAACTCTGGAAACACCATATATTTT.

The CDR3 loop is CASSRPGTAYGYTF. Written as DNA, the CDR3 is TGTGCCAGCAGCCGACCCGGGACAGCGTATGGCTACACCTTC. V usage is TRBV9 and J usage is TRBJ1-2; 7 nucleotides line up with TRBD1. V shed 4 bases and J 5 bases; nucleotides not matched to a gene: 8. There are 14 residues in the CDR3. Germline loops: CDR1 SGDLS, CDR2 YYNGEE.

This chain connects TRBV18 to TRBJ1-1; 7 nucleotides agree with TRBD1. Per germline, CDR1 KGHSH and CDR2 LQKENI. With 6 bases clipped from V and 4 bases from J, the junction kept 14 bases outside the gene matches. The CDR3 runs to 16 residues. In DNA form, the CDR3 reads TGTGCCAGCTCCCTGGGACAGCAGGATTCAGGCACTGAAGCTTTCTTT. Protein product: CASSLGQQDSGTEAFF.

The CDR3 is CASTSATFSSYNEQFF. CDR3 bases: TGTGCCAGCACTAGCGCCACCTTTAGCTCCTACAATGAGCAGTTCTTC. The chain employs TRBV11-3 and TRBJ2-1; TRBD2 might be the D (6 bases). The germline V and J ends were trimmed by 7 bases and 0 bases, with 16 bases remaining between them. From germline, CDR1 is SGHNT and CDR2 YENEEA. The CDR3 is 16 residues long.

This clone was seen a few times. V and J are TRBV5-1 and TRBJ2-1; 8 nucleotides match TRBD1. J gave up 5 bases and V 2 bases, and 6 bases lay outside the gene matches. The CDR3 consists of 15 residues. Germline loops: CDR1 SGHRS, CDR2 YFSETQ. CDR3 DNA sequence: TGCGCCAGCAGCTTCGCGGACAGGGACGACAATGAGCAGTTCTTC. This sequence encodes CASSFADRDDNEQFF.